Below, 12 T cell receptor beta chains from the same sample are listed, as sequenced in a study of tumor-infiltrating lymphocytes in oesophageal squamous cell carcinoma. Each CDR3 protein gets one entry after TCRdb re-called the PCR reads with MiXCR. The sample carries roughly 20,000 distinct CDR3 sequences, around 43% recorded once. Material: normal esophageal tissue next to the tumor. The receptors originated from a female donor with esophageal squamous cell carcinoma.

By share, this clonotype counts as medium-sized. This chain connects TRBV6-1 to TRBJ2-1; D remains ambiguous. Germline lookup yields CDR1 MNHNS and CDR2 SASEGT. Trimming removed 3 bases from V and 7 bases from J, with 10 bases in between. The CDR3 sequence is 13 residues long. For the CDR3, the DNA is TGTGCCAGCAGTGACTCACCCGCGAATGAGCAGTTCTTC. It encodes CASSDSPANEQFF.

This chain uses TRBV27 with TRBJ2-3; 16 positions agree with TRBD2. This CDR3 is built from 19 residues. With 4 bases clipped from V and 5 bases from J, the junction kept 12 bases outside the gene matches. Germline loops: CDR1 MNHEY, CDR2 SMNVEV (reference sequence). The CDR3 reads CASSSLPGLAGGDGDTQYF. The CDR3 DNA is TGTGCCAGCAGTTCCCTCCCGGGACTAGCGGGGGGGGACGGAGATACGCAGTATTTT.

The chain carries TRBV7-6 and TRBJ2-5; the match to TRBD2 covers 9 bases. Unmatched junction bases numbered 13, after V lost 6 bases and J lost 5 bases. This CDR3 region has 16 residues. From germline, CDR1 is SGHVS and CDR2 FNYEAQ. The CDR3 DNA sequence: TGTGCCAGCAGTCGACCGGGACTAGCCGGAGTGGAGACCCAGTACTTC. Amino acid sequence: CASSRPGLAGVETQYF.

This clonotype was picked up one time. The chain carries TRBV6-6 and TRBJ1-6; the D gene is possibly TRBD1 (6 bases). Germline loops: CDR1 MNHNY, CDR2 SVGAGI (reference sequence). The CDR3 is 15 residues long. The V gene lost 4 bases and the J gene lost 7 bases, with 14 bases spanning the gap. Here the CDR3 reads CASSLKGEGNSPLHF. The CDR3 DNA reads TGTGCCAGCAGTTTAAAGGGGGAAGGAAATTCACCCCTCCACTTT.

The rearrangement uses TRBV12-3 or TRBV12-4 and TRBJ2-6, with D perhaps matching TRBD2 (5 bases). V shed 2 bases and J shed 2 bases, with 10 bases lying between them. This CDR3 has 16 residues. CDR3 sequence reads: CASSLRSGTGANVLTF. The CDR3 DNA reads as TGTGCCAGCAGTTTAAGGTCGGGAACTGGGGCCAACGTCCTGACTTTC.

Worth noting for this clonotype: This CDR3 fails to terminate in the conserved phenylalanine or tryptophan, so it likely reflects a read error. Because the CDR3's place on the DNA is in doubt, the DNA is left out and the CDR3 is given as listed by TCRdb. This sequence joins TRBV7-9 and TRBJ2-6; the table's D call, TRBD2, was not checked against the DNA. Germline CDR1 is SEHNR and CDR2 is FQNEAQ (reference sequence). The CDR3 region is 19 residues in length, termini included. CDR3 protein: CASSLTHLAGGPSIQYFGA.

A few counts support this clonotype. This chain joins TRBV11-2 and TRBJ2-6, with 8 bases fitting TRBD1. Germline V gives CDR1 SGHAT, CDR2 FQNNGV. V shed 5 bases and J 1 base; nucleotides not matched to a gene: 1. This CDR3 is 15 amino acids long. The DNA for the CDR3 is TGTGCCAGCAGCCGGACAGGGTCTGGGGCCAACGTCCTGACTTTC. This translates into CASSRTGSGANVLTF.

CDR3 coding DNA: TGCAGTGCTCAACTAGCGGCGGGGACTTTGAATGAGCAGTTCTTC. This sequence encodes CSAQLAAGTLNEQFF. The chain carries TRBV20-1 and TRBJ2-3; TRBD2 aligns across 8 bases. The DNA end lines up better with TRBJ2-1; the J call may be wrong. Germline CDR1 DFQATT, CDR2 SNEGSKA (reference sequence). This CDR3 spans 15 amino acids.

This clonotype has ten or more counts. V gene TRBV6-2 or TRBV6-3 combines with J gene TRBJ2-3; D may be TRBD2 (6 bases). V lost 2 bases to trimming and J lost 0 bases, with 15 bases between them. The CDR3 runs to 17 residues. Germline CDR1 reads MNHEY; CDR2 reads SVGEGT. This CDR3 is CASSYHLPGESTDTQYF. The CDR3 DNA reads TGTGCCAGCAGTTACCATCTTCCGGGAGAGAGCACAGATACGCAGTATTTT.

In DNA form, the CDR3 reads TGTGCCAGCAGCTTTCTCGGGTATCCTAGCACAGATACGCAGTATTTT. It yields the protein CASSFLGYPSTDTQYF. The rearrangement links TRBV7-8 to TRBJ2-3; no reliable D call. Trimming stripped 3 bases from V and 0 bases from J, with 13 bases between. In germline, CDR1 is SGHVS, CDR2 FQNEAQ. This CDR3 has 16 amino acids.

The rearrangement links TRBV18 to TRBJ2-5; 9 bases agree with TRBD2. CDR3 length: 16 amino acids. V lost 2 bases and J lost 11; bases outside the gene matches: 15. Germline V lookup: CDR1 KGHSH, CDR2 LQKENI. Here the CDR3 DNA reads TGTGCCAGCTCACCAACTGGGACTAGCTTGGCCAGTGAGCAGTACTTC. As protein: CASSPTGTSLASEQYF.

This clonotype was counted between two and nine times. The genes are TRBV29-1 and TRBJ2-2; D remains ambiguous. Trimming pared 3 bases from V and 0 bases from J, leaving 5 bases between. Germline V CDR1 and CDR2: SQVTM, ANQGSEA. This CDR3 has 13 amino acids. The CDR3 DNA reads TGCAGCGTTGACAGATCGAACACCGGGGAGCTGTTTTTT. It specifies CSVDRSNTGELFF.